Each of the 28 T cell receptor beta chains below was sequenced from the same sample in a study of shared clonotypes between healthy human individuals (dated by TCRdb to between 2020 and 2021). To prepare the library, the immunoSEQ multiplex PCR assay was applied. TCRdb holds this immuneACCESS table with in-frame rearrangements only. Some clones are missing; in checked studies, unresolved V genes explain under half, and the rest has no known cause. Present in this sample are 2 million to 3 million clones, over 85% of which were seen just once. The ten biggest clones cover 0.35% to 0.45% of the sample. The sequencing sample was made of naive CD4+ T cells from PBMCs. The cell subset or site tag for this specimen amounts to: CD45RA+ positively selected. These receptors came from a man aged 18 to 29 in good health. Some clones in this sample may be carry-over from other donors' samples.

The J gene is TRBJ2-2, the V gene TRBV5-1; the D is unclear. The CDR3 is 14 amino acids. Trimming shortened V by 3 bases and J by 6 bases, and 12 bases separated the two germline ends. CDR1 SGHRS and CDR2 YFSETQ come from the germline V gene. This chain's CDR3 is CASSSPGTAGELFF. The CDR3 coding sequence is TGCGCCAGCAGCTCTCCAGGAACCGCCGGGGAGCTGTTTTTT.

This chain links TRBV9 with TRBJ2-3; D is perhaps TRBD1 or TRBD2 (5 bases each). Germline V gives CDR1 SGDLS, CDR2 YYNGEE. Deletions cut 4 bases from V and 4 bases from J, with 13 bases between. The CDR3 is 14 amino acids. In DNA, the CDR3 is TGTGCCAGCAGCCCCCCGTGGGACCCAGATACGCAGTATTTT. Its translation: CASSPPWDPDTQYF. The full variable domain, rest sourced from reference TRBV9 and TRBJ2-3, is DSGVTQTPKHLITATGQRVTLRCSPRSGDLSVYWYQQSLDQGLQFLIQYYNGEERAKGNILERFSAQQFPDLHSELNLSSLELGDSALYFCASSPPWDPDTQYFGPGTRLTVL.

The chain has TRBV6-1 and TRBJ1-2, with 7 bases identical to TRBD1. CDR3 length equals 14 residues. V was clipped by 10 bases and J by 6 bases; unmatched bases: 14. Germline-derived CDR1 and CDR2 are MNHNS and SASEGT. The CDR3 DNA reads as TGTGCCACCAACCCCCAGAGACAGGGTAATGGCTACACCTTC. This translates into CATNPQRQGNGYTF.

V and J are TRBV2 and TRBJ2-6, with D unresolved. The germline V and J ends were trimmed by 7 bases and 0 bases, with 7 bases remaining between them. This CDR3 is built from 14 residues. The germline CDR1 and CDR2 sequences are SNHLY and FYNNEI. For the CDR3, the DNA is TGTGCCAGCACGAGTGTCTCTGGGGCCAACGTCCTGACTTTC. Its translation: CASTSVSGANVLTF. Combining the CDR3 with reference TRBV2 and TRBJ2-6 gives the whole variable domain EPEVTQTPSHQVTQMGQEVILRCVPISNHLYFYWYRQILGQKVEFLVSFYNNEISEKSEIFDDQFSVERPDGSNFTLKIRSTKLEDSAMYFCASTSVSGANVLTFGAGSRLTVL.

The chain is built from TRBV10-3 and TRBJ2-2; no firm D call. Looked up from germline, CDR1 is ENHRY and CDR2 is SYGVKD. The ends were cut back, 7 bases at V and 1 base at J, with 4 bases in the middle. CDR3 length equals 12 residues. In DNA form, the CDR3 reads TGTGCCATCACTCGGAACACCGGGGAGCTGTTTTTT. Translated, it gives CAITRNTGELFF.

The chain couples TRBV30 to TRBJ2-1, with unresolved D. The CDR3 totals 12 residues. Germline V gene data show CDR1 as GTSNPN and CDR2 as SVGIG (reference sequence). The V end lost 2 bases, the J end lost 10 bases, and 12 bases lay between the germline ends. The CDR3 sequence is CAWSYTPGEQFF. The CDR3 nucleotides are TGTGCCTGGAGTTATACCCCGGGCGAGCAGTTCTTC.

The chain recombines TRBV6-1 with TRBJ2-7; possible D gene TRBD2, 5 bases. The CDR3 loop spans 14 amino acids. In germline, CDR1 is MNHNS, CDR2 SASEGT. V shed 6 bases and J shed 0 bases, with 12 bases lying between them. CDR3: CASRIGGPSYEQYF. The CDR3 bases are TGTGCCAGCAGAATAGGCGGGCCCTCCTACGAGCAGTACTTC.

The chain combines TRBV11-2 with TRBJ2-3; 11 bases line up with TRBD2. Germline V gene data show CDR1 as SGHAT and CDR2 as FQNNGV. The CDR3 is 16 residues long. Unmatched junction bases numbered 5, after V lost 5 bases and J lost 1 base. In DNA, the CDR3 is TGTGCCAGCAGCCTACTTAGCGGGAGGGGCACAGATACGCAGTATTTT. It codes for CASSLLSGRGTDTQYF.

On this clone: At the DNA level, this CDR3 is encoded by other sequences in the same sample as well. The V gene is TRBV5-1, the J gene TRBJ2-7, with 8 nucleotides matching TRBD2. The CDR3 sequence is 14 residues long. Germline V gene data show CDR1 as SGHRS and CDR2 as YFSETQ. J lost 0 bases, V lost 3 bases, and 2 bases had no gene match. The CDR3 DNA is TGCGCCAGCAGCTCGGGAGGGAGCTCCTACGAGCAGTACTTC. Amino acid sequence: CASSSGGSSYEQYF.

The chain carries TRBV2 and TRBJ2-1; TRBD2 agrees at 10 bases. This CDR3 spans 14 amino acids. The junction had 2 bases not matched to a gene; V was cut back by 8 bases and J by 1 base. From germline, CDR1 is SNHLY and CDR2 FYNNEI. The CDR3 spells CASRSGRSYNEQFF. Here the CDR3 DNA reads TGTGCCAGCCGTAGCGGGAGGTCCTACAATGAGCAGTTCTTC.

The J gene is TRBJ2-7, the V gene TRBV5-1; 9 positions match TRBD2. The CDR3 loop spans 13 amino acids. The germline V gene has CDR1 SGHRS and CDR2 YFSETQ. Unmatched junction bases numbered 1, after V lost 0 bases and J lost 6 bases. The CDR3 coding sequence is TGCGCCAGCAGCTTGGGACTAGCGGCCGAGCAGTACTTC. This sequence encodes CASSLGLAAEQYF.

The CDR3 DNA reads TGCGCCAGCAGCTCTATGGGAGATACGCAGTATTTT. This sequence encodes CASSSMGDTQYF. The chain carries TRBV5-1 and TRBJ2-3; D is uncertain. Between the trimmed V and J ends, which lost 3 bases and 5 bases, there was a span of 7 bases. The CDR3 extends over 12 amino acids. Germline CDR1 SGHRS, CDR2 YFSETQ. Variable domain in full (rest from reference TRBV5-1 and TRBJ2-3): KAGVTQTPRYLIKTRGQQVTLSCSPISGHRSVSWYQQTPGQGLQFLFEYFSETQRNKGNFPGRFSGRQFSNSRSEMNVSTLELGDSALYLCASSSMGDTQYFGPGTRLTVL.

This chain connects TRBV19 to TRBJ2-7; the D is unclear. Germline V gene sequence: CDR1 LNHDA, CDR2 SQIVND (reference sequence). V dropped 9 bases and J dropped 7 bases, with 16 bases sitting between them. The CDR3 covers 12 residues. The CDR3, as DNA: TGTGCCAGCGGGCCCGGAAAAGTGGAGCAGTACTTC. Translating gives CASGPGKVEQYF.

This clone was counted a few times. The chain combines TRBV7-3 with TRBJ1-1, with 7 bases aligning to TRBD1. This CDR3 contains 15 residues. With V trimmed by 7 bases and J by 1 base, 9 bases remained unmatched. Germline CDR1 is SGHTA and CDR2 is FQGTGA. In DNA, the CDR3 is TGTGCCAGCAAAAAAGGGGGGACAGAGAACACTGAAGCTTTCTTT. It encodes CASKKGGTENTEAFF.

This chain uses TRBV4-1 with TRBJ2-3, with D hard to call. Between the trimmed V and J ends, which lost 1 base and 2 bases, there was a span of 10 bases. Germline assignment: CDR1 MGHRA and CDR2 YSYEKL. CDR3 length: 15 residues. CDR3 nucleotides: TGCGCCAGCAGCCAAGGGGTACAGTTCACAGATACGCAGTATTTT. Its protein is CASSQGVQFTDTQYF.

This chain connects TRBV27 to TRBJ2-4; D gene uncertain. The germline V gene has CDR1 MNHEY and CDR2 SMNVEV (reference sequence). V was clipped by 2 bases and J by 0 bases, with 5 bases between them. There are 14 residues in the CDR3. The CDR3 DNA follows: TGTGCCAGCAGTTTAGCGGAAGCCAAAAACATTCAGTACTTC. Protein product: CASSLAEAKNIQYF.

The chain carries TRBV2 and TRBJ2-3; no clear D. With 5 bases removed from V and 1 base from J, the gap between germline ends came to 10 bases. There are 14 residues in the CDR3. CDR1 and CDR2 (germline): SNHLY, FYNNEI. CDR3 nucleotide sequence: TGTGCCAGCAGTCAGTCCCTGCGCACAGATACGCAGTATTTT. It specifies CASSQSLRTDTQYF.

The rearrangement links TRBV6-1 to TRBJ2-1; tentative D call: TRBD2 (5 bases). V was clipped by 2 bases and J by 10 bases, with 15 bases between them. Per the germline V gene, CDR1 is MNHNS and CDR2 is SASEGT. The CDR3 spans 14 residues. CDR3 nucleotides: TGTGCCAGCAGTGAAAGTAGACGGACTGGGGAGCAGTTCTTC. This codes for CASSESRRTGEQFF.

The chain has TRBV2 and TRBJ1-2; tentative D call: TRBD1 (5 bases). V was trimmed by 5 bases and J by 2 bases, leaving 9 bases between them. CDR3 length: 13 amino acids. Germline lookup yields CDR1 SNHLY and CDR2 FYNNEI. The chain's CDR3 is CASSRDGNYGYTF. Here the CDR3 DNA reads TGTGCCAGCAGTAGGGACGGAAACTATGGCTACACCTTC. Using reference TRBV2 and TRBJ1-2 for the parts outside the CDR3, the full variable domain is EPEVTQTPSHQVTQMGQEVILRCVPISNHLYFYWYRQILGQKVEFLVSFYNNEISEKSEIFDDQFSVERPDGSNFTLKIRSTKLEDSAMYFCASSRDGNYGYTFGSGTRLTVV.

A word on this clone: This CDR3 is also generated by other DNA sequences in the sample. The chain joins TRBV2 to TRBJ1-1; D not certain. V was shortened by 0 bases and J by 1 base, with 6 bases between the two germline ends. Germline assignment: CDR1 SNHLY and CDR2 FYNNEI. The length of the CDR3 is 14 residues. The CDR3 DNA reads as TGTGCCAGCAGTGAAGCTAGGGCGAACACTGAAGCTTTCTTT. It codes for CASSEARANTEAFF.

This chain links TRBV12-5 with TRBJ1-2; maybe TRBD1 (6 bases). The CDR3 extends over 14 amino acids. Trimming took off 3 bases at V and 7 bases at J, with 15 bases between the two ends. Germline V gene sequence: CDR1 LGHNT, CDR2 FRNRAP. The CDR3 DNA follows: TGTGCTAGTGGTTTCGGGGCGGAAGGGGGTGGCTACACCTTC. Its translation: CASGFGAEGGGYTF.

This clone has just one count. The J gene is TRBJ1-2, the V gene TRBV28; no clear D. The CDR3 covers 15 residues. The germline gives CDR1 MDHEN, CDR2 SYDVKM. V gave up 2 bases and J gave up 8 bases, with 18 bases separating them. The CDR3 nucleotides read TGTGCCAGCAGTTTACCCCTGAGGAGGGCCTCCGGCTACACCTTC. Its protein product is CASSLPLRRASGYTF.

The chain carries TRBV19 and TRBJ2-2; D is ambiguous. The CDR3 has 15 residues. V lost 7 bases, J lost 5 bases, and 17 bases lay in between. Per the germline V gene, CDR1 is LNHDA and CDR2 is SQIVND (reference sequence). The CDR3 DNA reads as TGTGCCAGTATGATTGCATCATTGGGAACCGGGGAGCTGTTTTTT. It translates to CASMIASLGTGELFF.

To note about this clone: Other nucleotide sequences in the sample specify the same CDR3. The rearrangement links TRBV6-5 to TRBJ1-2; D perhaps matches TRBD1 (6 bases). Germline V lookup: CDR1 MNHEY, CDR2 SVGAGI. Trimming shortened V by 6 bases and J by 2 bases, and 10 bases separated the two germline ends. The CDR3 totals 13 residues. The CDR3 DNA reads TGTGCCAGCAGGGCAGGGACAAACTATGGCTACACCTTC. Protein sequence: CASRAGTNYGYTF.

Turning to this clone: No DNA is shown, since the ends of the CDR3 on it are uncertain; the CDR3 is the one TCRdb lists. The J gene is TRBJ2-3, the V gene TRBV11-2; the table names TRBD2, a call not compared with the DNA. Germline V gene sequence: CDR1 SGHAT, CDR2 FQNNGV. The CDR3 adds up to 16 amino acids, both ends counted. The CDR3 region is CASSLDWALGSIGMHF.

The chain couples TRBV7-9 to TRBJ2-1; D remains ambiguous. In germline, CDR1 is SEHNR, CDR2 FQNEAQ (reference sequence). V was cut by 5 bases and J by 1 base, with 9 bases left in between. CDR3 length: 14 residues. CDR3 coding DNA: TGTGCCAGCAGCCCTAGGGAATCCTACAATGAGCAGTTCTTC. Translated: CASSPRESYNEQFF.

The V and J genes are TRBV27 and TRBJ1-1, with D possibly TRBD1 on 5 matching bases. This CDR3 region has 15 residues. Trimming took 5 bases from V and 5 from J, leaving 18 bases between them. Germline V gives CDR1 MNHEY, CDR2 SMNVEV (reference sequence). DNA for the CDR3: TGTGCCAGCAGTAAGTCCGGGACCCGGGGTACTGAAGCTTTCTTT. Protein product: CASSKSGTRGTEAFF.

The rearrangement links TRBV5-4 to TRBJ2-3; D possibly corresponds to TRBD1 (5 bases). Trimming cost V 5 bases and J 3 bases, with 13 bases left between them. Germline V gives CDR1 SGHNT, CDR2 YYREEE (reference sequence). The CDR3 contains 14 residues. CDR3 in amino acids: CASSTGITTDTQYF. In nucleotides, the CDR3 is TGTGCCAGCAGTACAGGAATTACAACAGATACGCAGTATTTT.